The T cell receptor beta chain described here comes from a study of cytomegalovirus exposure and HLA in healthy donors. This clone appeared a single time. The antigen is undetermined. Looked up from germline, CDR1 is SEHNR and CDR2 is FQNEAQ (reference sequence). This CDR3 contains 13 residues. Trimming pared 2 bases from V and 10 bases from J, leaving 11 bases between. Nominally healthy donors provided the samples, though records likely missed some immune exposures. Whole-study findings and limits: When the data were analyzed later, several of the most significant clusters appeared to be linked to common viral pathogens.

This PCR relied on a set of 60 Vbeta primers and 13 Jbeta primers. Generated by immunoSEQ multiplex PCR, the TCRdb table keeps only in-frame clones and is missing some. The data contain 200,000 to 250,000 clones, roughly 79% of them seen just once; the ten biggest clones take up more than 0.5%. This clonotype originated in a woman between 35 and 50 years old in good health and CMV-seronegative. This chain uses TRBV7-9 with TRBJ2-2; the D gene is possibly TRBD1 (5 bases). The sequencing sample was made of PBMCs. The CDR3 DNA reads TGTGCCAGCAGCTTAAAGGGGATCGTGGAGCTGTTTTTT. It codes for CASSLKGIVELFF.